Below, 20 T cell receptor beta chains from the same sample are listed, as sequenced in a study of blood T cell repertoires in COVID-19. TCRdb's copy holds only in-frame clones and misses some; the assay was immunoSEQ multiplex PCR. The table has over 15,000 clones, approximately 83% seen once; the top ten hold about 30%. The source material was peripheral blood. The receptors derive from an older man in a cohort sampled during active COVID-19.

CDR3 sequence: CAWSLAGTDGYTF. The DNA for the CDR3 is TGTGCCTGGAGTCTGGCGGGGACGGATGGCTACACCTTC. The chain links TRBV30 to TRBJ1-2, with a possible D match to TRBD1 (5 bases). Germline V CDR1 and CDR2: GTSNPN, SVGIG (reference sequence). V dropped 2 bases and J dropped 6 bases, with 13 bases sitting between them. The CDR3 extends over 13 amino acids.

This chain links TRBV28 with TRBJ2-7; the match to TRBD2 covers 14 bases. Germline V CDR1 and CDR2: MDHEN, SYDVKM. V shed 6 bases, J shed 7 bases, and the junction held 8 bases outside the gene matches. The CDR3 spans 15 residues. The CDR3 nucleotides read TGTGCCAGCAGCCGGACTAGCGGGAGGACACGGGAGCAGTACTTC. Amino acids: CASSRTSGRTREQYF.

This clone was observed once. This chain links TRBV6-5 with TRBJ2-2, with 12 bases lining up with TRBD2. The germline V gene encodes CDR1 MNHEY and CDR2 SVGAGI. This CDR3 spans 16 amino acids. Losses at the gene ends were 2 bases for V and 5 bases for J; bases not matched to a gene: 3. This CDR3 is CASSYPLAGGTGELFF. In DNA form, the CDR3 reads TGTGCCAGCAGTTACCCCCTAGCGGGAGGGACCGGGGAGCTGTTTTTT.

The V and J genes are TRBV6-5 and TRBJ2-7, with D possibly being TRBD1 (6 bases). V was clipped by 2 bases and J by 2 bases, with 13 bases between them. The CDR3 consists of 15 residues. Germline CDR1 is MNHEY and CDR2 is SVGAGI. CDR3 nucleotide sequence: TGTGCCAGCAGTTACGACAGGTCAAAGACCTACGAGCAGTACTTC. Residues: CASSYDRSKTYEQYF.

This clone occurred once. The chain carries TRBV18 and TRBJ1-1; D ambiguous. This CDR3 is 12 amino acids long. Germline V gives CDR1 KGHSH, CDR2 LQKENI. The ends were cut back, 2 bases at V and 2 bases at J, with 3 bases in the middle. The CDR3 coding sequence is TGTGCCAGCTCACCAACAAACACTGAAGCTTTCTTT. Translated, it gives CASSPTNTEAFF.

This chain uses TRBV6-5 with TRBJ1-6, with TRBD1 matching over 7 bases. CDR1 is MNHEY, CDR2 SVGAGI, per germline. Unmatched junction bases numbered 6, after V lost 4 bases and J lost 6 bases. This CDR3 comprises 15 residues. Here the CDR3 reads CASSSTGTANSPLHF. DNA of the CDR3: TGTGCCAGCAGTTCGACCGGGACAGCTAATTCACCCCTCCACTTT.

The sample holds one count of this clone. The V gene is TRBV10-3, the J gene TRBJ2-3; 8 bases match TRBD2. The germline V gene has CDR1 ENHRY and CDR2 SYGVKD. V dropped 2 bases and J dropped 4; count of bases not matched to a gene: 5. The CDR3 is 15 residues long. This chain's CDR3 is CAISEGGRTADTQYF. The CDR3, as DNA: TGTGCCATCAGTGAGGGCGGGAGGACGGCAGATACGCAGTATTTT.

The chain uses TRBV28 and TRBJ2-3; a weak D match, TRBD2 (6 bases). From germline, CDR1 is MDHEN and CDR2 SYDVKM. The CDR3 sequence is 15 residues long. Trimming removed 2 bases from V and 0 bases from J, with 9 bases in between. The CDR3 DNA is TGTGCCAGCAGTTTAGCGGGGACGAGCACAGATACGCAGTATTTT. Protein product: CASSLAGTSTDTQYF.

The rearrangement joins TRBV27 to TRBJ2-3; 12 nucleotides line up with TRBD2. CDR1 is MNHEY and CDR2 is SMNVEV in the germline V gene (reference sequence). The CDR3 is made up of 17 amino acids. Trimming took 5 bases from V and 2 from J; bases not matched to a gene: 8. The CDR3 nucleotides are TGTGCCAGCAGTCGATATCTAGCGGGAGGGTACACAGATACGCAGTATTTT. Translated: CASSRYLAGGYTDTQYF.

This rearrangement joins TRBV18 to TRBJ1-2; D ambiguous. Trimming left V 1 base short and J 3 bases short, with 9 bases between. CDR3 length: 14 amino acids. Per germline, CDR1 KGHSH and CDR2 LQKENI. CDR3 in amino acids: CASSPRDKDYGYTF. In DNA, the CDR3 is TGTGCCAGCTCACCACGAGACAAGGACTATGGCTACACCTTC.

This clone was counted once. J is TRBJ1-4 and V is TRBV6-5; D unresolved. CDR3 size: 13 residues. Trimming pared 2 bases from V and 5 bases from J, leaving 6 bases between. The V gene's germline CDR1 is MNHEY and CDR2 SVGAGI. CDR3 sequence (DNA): TGTGCCAGCAGTTACCGCGAAAATGAAAAACTGTTTTTT. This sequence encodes CASSYRENEKLFF.

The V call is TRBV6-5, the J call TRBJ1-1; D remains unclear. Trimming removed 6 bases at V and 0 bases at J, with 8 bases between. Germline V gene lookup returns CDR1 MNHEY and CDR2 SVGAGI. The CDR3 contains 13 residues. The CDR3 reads CASSQRMNTEAFF. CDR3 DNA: TGTGCCAGCAGCCAGCGCATGAACACTGAAGCTTTCTTT.

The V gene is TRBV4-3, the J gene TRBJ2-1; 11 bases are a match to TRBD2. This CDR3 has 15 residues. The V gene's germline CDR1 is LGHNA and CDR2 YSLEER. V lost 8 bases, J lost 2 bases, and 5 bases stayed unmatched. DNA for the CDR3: TGCGCCAGCTCGACTAGCGGGGCGACCTACAATGAGCAGTTCTTC. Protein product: CASSTSGATYNEQFF.

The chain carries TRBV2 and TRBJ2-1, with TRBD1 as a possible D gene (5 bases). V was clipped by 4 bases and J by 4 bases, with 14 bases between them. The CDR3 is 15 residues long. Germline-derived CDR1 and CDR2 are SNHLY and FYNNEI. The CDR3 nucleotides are TGTGCCAGCAGTGCCCTACTGGGGCAGTACAATGAGCAGTTCTTC. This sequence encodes CASSALLGQYNEQFF.

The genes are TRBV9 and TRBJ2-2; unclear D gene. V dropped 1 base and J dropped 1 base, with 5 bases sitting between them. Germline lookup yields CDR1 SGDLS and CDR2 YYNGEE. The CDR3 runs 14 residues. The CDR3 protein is CASSVTGNTGELFF. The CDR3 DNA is TGTGCCAGCAGCGTAACCGGGAACACCGGGGAGCTGTTTTTT.

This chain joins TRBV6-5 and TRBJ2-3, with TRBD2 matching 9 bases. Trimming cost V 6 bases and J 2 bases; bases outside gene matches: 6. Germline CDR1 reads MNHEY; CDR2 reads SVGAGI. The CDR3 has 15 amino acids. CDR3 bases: TGTGCCAGCAGAATTGGCGGGAGGGCCACAGATACGCAGTATTTT. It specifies CASRIGGRATDTQYF.

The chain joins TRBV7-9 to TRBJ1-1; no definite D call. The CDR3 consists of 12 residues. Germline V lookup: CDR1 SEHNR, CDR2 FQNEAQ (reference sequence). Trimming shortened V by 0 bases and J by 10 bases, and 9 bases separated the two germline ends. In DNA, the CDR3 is TGTGCCAGCAGCTTAGCGGGAGGTGGAGCTTTCTTT. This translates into CASSLAGGGAFF.

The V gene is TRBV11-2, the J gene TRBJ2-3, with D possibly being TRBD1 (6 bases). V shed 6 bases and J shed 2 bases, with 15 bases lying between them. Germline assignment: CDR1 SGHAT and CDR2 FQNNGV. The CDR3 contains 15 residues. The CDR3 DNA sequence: TGTGCCAGCAGTACAGGGTCCTCGAACACAGATACGCAGTATTTT. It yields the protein CASSTGSSNTDTQYF.

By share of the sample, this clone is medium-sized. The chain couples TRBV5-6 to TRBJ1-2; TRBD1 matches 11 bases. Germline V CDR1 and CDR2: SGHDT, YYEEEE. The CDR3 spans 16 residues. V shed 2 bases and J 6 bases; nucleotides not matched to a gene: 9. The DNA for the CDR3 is TGTGCCAGCAGCTTTGCGGACAGGGGGCGCTTAGATGGCTACACCTTC. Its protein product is CASSFADRGRLDGYTF.

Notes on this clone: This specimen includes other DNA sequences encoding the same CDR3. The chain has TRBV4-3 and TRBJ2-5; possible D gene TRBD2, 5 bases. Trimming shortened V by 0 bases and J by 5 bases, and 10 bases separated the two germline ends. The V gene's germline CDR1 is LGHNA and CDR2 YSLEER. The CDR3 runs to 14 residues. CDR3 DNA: TGCGCCAGCAGCCAAGACACTAGTCGTGAGACCCAGTACTTC. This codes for CASSQDTSRETQYF.